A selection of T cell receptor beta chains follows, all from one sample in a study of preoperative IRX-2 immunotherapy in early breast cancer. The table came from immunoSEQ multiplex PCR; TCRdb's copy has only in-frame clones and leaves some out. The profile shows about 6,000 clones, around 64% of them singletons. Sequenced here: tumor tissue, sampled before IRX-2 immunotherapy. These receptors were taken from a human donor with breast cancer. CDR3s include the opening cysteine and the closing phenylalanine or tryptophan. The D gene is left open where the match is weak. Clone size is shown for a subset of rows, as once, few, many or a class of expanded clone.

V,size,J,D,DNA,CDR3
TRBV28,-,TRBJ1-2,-,TGTGCCAGCAGTCCTAACACGGGACAAGATCACTATGGCTACACCTTC,CASSPNTGQDHYGYTF
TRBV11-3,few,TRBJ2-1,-,TGTGCCAGCAGCTTGGTACCCAGTATGAGTGGGAATGAGCAGTTCTTC,CASSLVPSMSGNEQFF
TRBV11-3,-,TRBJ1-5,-,TGTGCCAGCAGCTTAATTGGGACAAACCAGCCCCAGCATTTT,CASSLIGTNQPQHF
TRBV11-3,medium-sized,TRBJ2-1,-,TGTGCCAGCAGCTTGGGCCTAGCCTACAATGAGCAGTTCTTC,CASSLGLAYNEQFF
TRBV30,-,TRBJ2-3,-,TGTGCCTGGGCCGGGGAGGTGGGGCCAGATACGCAGTATTTT,CAWAGEVGPDTQYF
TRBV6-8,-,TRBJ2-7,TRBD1,TGTGCCAGCAGCTTCGACAGGGGGTTGGTCAACTACGAGCAGTACTTC,CASSFDRGLVNYEQYF
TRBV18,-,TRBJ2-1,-,TGTGCCAGCTCACCCCAATCAGGGTTCCCCTACAATGAGCAGTTCTTC,CASSPQSGFPYNEQFF
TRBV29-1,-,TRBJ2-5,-,TGCAGCGTTAACCTAAACGGAGAGACCCAGTACTTC,CSVNLNGETQYF
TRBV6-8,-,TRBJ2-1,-,TGTGCCAGCAGTTACTCGCAGGGCCATGAGCAGTTCTTC,CASSYSQGHEQFF
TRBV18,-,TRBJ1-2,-,TGTGCCAGCTCACCCGGGGTGAGGGGCAGCTACACCTTC,CASSPGVRGSYTF
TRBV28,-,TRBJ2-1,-,TGTGCCAGCAGCTCGCCGGGCATGTCCTACAATGAGCAGTTCTTC,CASSSPGMSYNEQFF
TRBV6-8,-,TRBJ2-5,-,TGTGCCACCTCGACAGGCGATCAAGAGACCCAGTACTTC,CATSTGDQETQYF
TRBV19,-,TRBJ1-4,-,TGTGCCAGTAGTCTCACGGGGGGTTTCGATGAAAAACTGTTTTTT,CASSLTGGFDEKLFF
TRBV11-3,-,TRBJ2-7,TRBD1,TGTGCCAGCAGCTTGGGACAGTACTCCTACGAGCAGTACTTC,CASSLGQYSYEQYF
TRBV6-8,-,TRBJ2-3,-,TGTGCCAGCAGTTACTCGAAGGATACGCAGTATTTT,CASSYSKDTQYF
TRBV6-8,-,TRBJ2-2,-,TGTGCCAGCAGTTACTCGAGGACTCCAAACACCGGGGAGCTGTTTTTT,CASSYSRTPNTGELFF
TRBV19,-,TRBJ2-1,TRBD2,TGTGCCAGTAGTAGGGGACTAGCGGGAGGGTCACCCTACAATGAGCAGTTCTTC,CASSRGLAGGSPYNEQFF
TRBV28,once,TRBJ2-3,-,TGTGCCAGCAGTTTAGACGCGAGCACAGATACGCAGTATTTT,CASSLDASTDTQYF
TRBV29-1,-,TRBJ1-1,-,TGCAGCGTCGAAAAGGGGGACACTGAAGCTTTCTTT,CSVEKGDTEAFF
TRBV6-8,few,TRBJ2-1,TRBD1,TGTGCCAGCAGTTACTGGCCGGGACAGGGAACCTACAATGAGCAGTTCTTC,CASSYWPGQGTYNEQFF
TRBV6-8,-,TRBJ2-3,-,TGTGCCAGCAAGGCCTCGGGACCCACAGATACGCAGTATTTT,CASKASGPTDTQYF
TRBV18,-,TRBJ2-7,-,TGTGCCAGCTCACCCCCAAACAGGGATTCCTCCTACGAGCAGTACTTC,CASSPPNRDSSYEQYF
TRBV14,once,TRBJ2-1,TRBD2,TGTGCCAGCAGCCAATTTACAGCGGGATACAATGAGCAGTTCTTC,CASSQFTAGYNEQFF
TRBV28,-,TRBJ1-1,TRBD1,TGTGCCAGCAGTCCGGGACAGAGGAACACTGAAGCTTTCTTT,CASSPGQRNTEAFF
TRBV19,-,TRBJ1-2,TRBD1,TGTGCCAGTAGTTTCTCCGGGACAGGGGCCCCCTATGGCTACACCTTC,CASSFSGTGAPYGYTF
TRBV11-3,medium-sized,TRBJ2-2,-,TGTGCCAGCAGCTTAACAGGGTCGGCCGGGGAGCTGTTTTTT,CASSLTGSAGELFF
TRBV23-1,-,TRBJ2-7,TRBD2,TGCGCCAGCAGCCACGGGGGAGGGGCGGTCTACGAGCAGTACTTC,CASSHGGGAVYEQYF
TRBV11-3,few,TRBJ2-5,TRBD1,TGTGCCAGCAGCGCACGGGACAGGGCACCAGAGACCCAGTACTTC,CASSARDRAPETQYF
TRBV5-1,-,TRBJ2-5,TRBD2,TGCGCCAGCAGCCTACAAGCGGGAGGGGGTTTAGAGACCCAGTACTTC,CASSLQAGGGLETQYF